The following is a T cell receptor beta chain sequence with its context. This CDR3 comprises 14 residues. Trimming at V came to 6 bases and at J to 5 bases, leaving 4 bases not matched to a gene. Germline V gene data show CDR1 as SGHDN and CDR2 as FVKESK. The sample belongs to a study of blood T cell repertoires in COVID-19. Profiling relied on immunoSEQ multiplex PCR, and the TCRdb table lists in-frame clones only, not all of them. The table has around 130,000 clones, roughly four fifths seen once. This chain uses TRBV14 with TRBJ1-6; 7 nucleotides agree with TRBD1. Input material: peripheral blood. This receptor was obtained from a human donor in a cohort sampled during active COVID-19. Written as DNA, the CDR3 is TGTGCCAGCAGGGAACAGGGGAATAATTCACCCCTCCACTTT. This translates into CASREQGNNSPLHF. The full variable domain, with the rest looked up from reference TRBV14 and TRBJ1-6, is EAGVTQFPSHSVIEKGQTVTLRCDPISGHDNLYWYRRVMGKEIKFLLHFVKESKQDESGMPNNRFLAERTGGTYSTLKVQPAELEDSGVYFCASREQGNNSPLHFGNGTRLTVT.